This T cell receptor beta chain was retrieved from a study of beta chain features in type 1 diabetes. About the research overall: There was similarity between patients and healthy donors in age, gender and cell yields. Study outcomes and limitations: Researchers reported that naive, central memory and Treg TCRB repertoires appeared more similar in patients than in healthy donors.

Averaging approximately 110 mL, one heparinised blood draw came from each individual donor. This clone has only a few counts. What it recognizes is unknown. CDR3 length: 14 amino acids. Germline CDR1 and CDR2: SGHDN and FVKESK. With V trimmed by 0 bases and J by 13 bases, 7 bases remained unmatched. Expressed TCRB transcripts were sequenced after all isolated RNA was converted to cDNA. The protocol was immunoSEQ multiplex PCR, while the TCRdb copy is restricted to in-frame clones and leaves out a portion. The sample has a few hundred thousand clones, around 10% seen once; the top ten hold less than 0.035%.

This sequence originates from a woman aged 18-30 years in good health. The source material was naive CD4+ T cells from blood. J is TRBJ2-2 and V is TRBV14; 8 nucleotides align to TRBD1. As DNA, the CDR3 is TGTGCCAGCAGCCAAGACTTAGGACAGGGAAGGCTGTTTTTT. It translates to CASSQDLGQGRLFF.